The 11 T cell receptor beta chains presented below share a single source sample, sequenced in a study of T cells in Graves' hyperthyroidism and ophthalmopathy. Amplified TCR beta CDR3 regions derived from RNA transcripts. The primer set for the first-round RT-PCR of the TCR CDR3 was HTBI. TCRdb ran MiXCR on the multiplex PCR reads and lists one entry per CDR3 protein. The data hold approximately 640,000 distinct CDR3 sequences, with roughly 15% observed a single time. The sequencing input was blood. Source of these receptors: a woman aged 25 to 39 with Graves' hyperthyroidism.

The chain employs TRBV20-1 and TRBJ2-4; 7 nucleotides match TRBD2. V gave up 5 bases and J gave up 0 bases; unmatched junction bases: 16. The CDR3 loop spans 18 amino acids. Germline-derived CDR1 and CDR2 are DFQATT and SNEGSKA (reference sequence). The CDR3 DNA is TGCAGTGCTCCAACCTATCTGGGGGGGGATTTAGCCAAAAACATTCAGTACTTC. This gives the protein CSAPTYLGGDLAKNIQYF.

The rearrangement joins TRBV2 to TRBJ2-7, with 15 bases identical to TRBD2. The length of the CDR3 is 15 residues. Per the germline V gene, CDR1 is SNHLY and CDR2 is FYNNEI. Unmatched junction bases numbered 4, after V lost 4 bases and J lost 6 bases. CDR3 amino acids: CASSGGLAGGTEQYF. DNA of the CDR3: TGTGCCAGCAGTGGGGGACTAGCGGGAGGTACCGAGCAGTACTTC.

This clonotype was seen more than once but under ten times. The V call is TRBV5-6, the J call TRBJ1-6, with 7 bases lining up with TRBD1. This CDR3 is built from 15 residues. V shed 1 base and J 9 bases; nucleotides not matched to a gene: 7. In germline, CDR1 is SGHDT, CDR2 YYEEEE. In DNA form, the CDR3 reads TGTGCCAGCAGCTTGAGGAGACAGGGCGGTTCACCCCTCCACTTT. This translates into CASSLRRQGGSPLHF.

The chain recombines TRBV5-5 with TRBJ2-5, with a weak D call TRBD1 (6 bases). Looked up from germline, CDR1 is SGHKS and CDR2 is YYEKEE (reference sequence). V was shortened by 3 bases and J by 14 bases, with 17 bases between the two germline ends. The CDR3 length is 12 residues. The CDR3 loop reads CASSSSLSGHYF. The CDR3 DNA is TGTGCCAGCAGCTCGTCCCTTTCGGGACACTACTTC.

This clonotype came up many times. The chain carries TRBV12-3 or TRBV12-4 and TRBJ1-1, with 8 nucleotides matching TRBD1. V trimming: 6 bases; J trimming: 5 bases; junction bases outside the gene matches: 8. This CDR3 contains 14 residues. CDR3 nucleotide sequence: TGTGCCAGCAGACATGCGACAGGGGTTACTGAAGCTTTCTTT. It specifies CASRHATGVTEAFF.

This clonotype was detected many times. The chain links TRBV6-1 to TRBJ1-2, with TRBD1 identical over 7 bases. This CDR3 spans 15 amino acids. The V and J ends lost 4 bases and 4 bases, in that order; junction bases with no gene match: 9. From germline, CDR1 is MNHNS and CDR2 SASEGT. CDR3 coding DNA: TGTGCCAGCAGTGTGACCGACAGGGTCGTCTATGGCTACACCTTC. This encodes CASSVTDRVVYGYTF.

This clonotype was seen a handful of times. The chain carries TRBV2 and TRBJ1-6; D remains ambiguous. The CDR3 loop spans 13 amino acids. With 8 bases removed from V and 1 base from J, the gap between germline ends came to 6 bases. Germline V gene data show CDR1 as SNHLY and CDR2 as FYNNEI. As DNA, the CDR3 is TGTGCCAGCTTGGGATCCTATAATTCACCCCTCCACTTT. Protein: CASLGSYNSPLHF. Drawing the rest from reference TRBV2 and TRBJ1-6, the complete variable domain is EPEVTQTPSHQVTQMGQEVILRCVPISNHLYFYWYRQILGQKVEFLVSFYNNEISEKSEIFDDQFSVERPDGSNFTLKIRSTKLEDSAMYFCASLGSYNSPLHFGNGTRLTVT.

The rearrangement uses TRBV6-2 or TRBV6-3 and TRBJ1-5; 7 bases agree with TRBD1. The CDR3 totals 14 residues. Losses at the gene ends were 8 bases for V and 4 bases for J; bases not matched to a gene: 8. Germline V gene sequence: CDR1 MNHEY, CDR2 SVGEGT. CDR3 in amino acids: CASSRQGPNQPQHF. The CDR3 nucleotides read TGTGCCAGCTCAAGACAGGGTCCAAATCAGCCCCAGCATTTT.

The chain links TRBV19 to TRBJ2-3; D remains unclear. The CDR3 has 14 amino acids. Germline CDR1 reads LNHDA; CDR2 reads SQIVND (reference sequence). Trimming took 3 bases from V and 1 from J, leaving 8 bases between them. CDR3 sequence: CASSMVAGTDTQYF. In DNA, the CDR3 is TGTGCCAGTAGTATGGTAGCCGGCACAGATACGCAGTATTTT.

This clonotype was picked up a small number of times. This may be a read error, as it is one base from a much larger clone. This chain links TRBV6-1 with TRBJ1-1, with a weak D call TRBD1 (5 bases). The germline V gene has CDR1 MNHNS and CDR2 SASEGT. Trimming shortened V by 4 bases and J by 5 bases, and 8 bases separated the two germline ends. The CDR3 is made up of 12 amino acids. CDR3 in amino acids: CASSGGETEAFF. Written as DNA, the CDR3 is TGTGCCAGCAGTGGGGGGGAGACTGAAGCTTTCTTT.

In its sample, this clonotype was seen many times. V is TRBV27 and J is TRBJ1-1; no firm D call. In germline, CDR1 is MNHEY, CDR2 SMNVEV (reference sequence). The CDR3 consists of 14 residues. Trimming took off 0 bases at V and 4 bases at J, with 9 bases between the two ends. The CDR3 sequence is CASSLSGFSTEAFF. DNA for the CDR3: TGTGCCAGCAGTTTATCGGGTTTCAGCACTGAAGCTTTCTTT.